The 5 T cell receptor beta chains presented below share a single source sample, sequenced in a study of blood T cell repertoires in COVID-19. Profiled with immunoSEQ multiplex PCR; TCRdb holds only in-frame clones, not every one. The profile shows about 100,000 clones, approximately 81% of them singletons. Sequenced sample: peripheral blood. These receptors all stem from a human donor in a cohort sampled during active COVID-19.

The chain links TRBV11-2 to TRBJ1-1; 8 bases match TRBD1. This CDR3 contains 15 residues. The V gene end was trimmed by 6 bases and the J gene end by 4 bases; junction bases not matched to a gene: 10. CDR1 SGHAT and CDR2 FQNNGV come from the germline V gene. CDR3 bases: TGTGCCAGCAGTTTCCGGACAGGGTCAGGCACTGAAGCTTTCTTT. This sequence encodes CASSFRTGSGTEAFF.

The V gene is TRBV6-4, the J gene TRBJ2-1; 12 positions match TRBD2. V was clipped by 6 bases and J by 8 bases; unmatched bases: 14. The CDR3 has 17 amino acids. CDR1 MRHNA and CDR2 SNTAGT come from the germline V gene. CDR3 DNA: TGTGCCAGCAGACGCCTAGAGACTAGCGGGAGAAGCGATGAGCAGTTCTTC. This gives the protein CASRRLETSGRSDEQFF.

The rearrangement joins TRBV5-1 to TRBJ2-1; 12 nucleotides agree with TRBD2. Per the germline V gene, CDR1 is SGHRS and CDR2 is YFSETQ. V dropped 7 bases and J dropped 7; count of bases not matched to a gene: 6. The CDR3 is made up of 14 amino acids. The CDR3 sequence: CASSSGGAQNEQFF. The DNA for the CDR3 is TGCGCCAGCTCTAGCGGGGGGGCTCAGAATGAGCAGTTCTTC.

This clone was counted once. The gene calls are TRBV30 and TRBJ1-2, with 9 bases fitting TRBD1. Germline lookup yields CDR1 GTSNPN and CDR2 SVGIG (reference sequence). The CDR3 is 14 amino acids. The J segment lost 5 bases and the V segment lost 3 bases, leaving 7 bases of the junction unmatched. Here the CDR3 reads CAWSTGGADYGYTF. The CDR3 region has the DNA TGTGCCTGGAGCACAGGGGGCGCGGATTATGGCTACACCTTC.

The chain joins TRBV4-3 to TRBJ2-2; 9 bases fit TRBD1. The CDR3 sequence is 16 residues long. Germline V gene data show CDR1 as LGHNA and CDR2 as YSLEER. J was trimmed by 4 bases and V by 2 bases; bases with no gene match: 5. The CDR3 loop reads CASSQLGTGTTGELFF. The CDR3 nucleotides read TGCGCCAGCAGCCAATTGGGGACAGGGACCACCGGGGAGCTGTTTTTT.